Here is one T cell receptor (beta chain) with its context. Its specificity is unknown. This CDR3 is built from 10 residues. Germline V gene sequence: CDR1 GTSNPN, CDR2 SVGIG (reference sequence). The entry originates in a study of T cells after yellow fever vaccination. Study-wide results and limits: CD4 and CD8 compartments shared a small share of clonotypes. Most clones from primary vaccination resurfaced after the booster (96% CD4, 88% CD8).

TCRdb itself ran the 5' RACE reads through MiXCR, one entry per CDR3 protein. The sample carries about 340,000 distinct CDR3 sequences, 9.5% to 15% recorded once. The sample in question was CD4+ T cells sorted from PBMCs, obtained 15 days after the yellow fever booster vaccination. The chain uses TRBV30 and TRBJ1-2; D might be TRBD1 (6 bases). The clonotype originates from a man younger than 30 who received the YFV17D yellow fever vaccine. CDR3 amino acids: CAAGGPGYTF. CDR3 coding DNA: TGTGCTGCGGGGGGGCCCGGCTACACCTTC.